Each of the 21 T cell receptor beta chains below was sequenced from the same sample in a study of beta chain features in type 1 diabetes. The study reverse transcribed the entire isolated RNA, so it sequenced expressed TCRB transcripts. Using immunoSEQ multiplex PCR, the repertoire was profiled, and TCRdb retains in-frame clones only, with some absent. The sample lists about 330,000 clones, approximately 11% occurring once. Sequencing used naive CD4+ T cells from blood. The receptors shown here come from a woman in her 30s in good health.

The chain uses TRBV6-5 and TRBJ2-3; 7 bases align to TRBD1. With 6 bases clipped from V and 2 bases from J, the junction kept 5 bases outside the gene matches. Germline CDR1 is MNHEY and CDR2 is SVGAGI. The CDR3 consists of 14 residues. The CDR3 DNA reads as TGTGCCAGCAGGAACAGGGGCCCCACAGATACGCAGTATTTT. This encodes CASRNRGPTDTQYF.

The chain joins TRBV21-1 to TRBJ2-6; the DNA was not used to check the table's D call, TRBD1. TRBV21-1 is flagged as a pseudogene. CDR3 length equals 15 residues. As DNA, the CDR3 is TGTGCCAGCAGCATACAGGGTGCTGGGGCCAACGTCCTGACTTTC. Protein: CASSIQGAGANVLTF.

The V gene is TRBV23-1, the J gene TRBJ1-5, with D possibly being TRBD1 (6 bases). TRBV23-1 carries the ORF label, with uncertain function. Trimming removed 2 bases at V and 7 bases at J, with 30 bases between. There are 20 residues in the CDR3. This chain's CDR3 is CASSQLKPTAPGGLGQPQHF. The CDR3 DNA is TGCGCCAGCAGTCAACTAAAACCTACCGCCCCGGGGGGCTTGGGGCAGCCCCAGCATTTT.

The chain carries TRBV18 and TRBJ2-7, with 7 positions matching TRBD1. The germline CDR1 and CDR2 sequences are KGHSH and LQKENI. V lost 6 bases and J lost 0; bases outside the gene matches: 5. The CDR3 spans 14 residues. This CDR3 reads CASSSRDSSYEQYF. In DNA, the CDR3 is TGTGCCAGCTCTTCCCGGGACAGCTCCTACGAGCAGTACTTC.

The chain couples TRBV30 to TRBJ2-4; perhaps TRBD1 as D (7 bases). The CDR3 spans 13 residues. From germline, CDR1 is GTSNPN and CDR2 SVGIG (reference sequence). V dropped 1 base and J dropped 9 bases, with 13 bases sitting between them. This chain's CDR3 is CAWSGAGQSIQYF. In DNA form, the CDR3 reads TGTGCCTGGAGTGGTGCGGGACAGAGCATTCAGTACTTC.

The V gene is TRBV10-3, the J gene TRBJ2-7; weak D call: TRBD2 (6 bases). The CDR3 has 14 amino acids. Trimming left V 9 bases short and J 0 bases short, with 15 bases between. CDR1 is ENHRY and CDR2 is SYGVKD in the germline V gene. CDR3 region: CAITRDGSSYEQYF. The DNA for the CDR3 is TGTGCCATTACACGGGACGGGAGCTCCTACGAGCAGTACTTC.

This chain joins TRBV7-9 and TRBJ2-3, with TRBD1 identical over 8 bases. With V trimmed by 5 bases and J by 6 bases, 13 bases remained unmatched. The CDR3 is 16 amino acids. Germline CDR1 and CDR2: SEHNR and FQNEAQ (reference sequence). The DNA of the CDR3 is TGTGCCAGCAGCGAAACCAGACAGGGGCCAGGGGATACGCAGTATTTT. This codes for CASSETRQGPGDTQYF.

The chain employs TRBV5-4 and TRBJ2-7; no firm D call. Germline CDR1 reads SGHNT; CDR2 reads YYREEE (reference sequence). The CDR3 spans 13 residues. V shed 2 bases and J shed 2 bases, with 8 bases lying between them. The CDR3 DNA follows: TGTGCCAGCAGCTTCGGAGCCACCTACGAGCAGTACTTC. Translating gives CASSFGATYEQYF. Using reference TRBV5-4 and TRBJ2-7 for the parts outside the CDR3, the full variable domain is ETGVTQSPTHLIKTRGQQVTLRCSSQSGHNTVSWYQQALGQGPQFIFQYYREEENGRGNFPPRFSGLQFPNYSSELNVNALELDDSALYLCASSFGATYEQYFGPGTRLTVT.

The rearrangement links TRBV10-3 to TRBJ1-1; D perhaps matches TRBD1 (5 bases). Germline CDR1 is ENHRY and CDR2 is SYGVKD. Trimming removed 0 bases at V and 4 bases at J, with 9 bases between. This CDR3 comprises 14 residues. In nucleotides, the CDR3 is TGTGCCATCAGTGAGTCCGGGGGAGTCACTGAAGCTTTCTTT. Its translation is CAISESGGVTEAFF.

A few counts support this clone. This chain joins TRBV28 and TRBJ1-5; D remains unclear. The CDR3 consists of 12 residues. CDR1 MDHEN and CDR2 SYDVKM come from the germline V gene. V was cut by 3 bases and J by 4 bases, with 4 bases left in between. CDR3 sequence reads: CASSFLNQPQHF. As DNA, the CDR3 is TGTGCCAGCAGTTTCTTAAATCAGCCCCAGCATTTT.

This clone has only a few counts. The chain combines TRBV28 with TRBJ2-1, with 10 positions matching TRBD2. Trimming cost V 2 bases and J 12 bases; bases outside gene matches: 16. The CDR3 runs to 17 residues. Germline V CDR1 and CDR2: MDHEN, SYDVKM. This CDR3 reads CASSLISAGGPLDRQFF. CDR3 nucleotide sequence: TGTGCCAGCAGTTTAATATCAGCGGGAGGGCCGCTGGATCGGCAGTTCTTC.

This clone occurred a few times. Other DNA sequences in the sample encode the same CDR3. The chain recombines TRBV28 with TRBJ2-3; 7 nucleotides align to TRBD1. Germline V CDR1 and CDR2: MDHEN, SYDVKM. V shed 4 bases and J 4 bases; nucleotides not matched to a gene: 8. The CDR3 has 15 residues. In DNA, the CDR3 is TGTGCCAGCAGTTCAGGCCAGGGGGTGCCAGATACGCAGTATTTT. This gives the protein CASSSGQGVPDTQYF.

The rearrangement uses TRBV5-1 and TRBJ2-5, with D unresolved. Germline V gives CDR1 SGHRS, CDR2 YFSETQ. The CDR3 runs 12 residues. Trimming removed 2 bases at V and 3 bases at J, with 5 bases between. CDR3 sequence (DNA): TGCGCCAGCAGCTTAACAGAAGAGACCCAGTACTTC. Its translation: CASSLTEETQYF.

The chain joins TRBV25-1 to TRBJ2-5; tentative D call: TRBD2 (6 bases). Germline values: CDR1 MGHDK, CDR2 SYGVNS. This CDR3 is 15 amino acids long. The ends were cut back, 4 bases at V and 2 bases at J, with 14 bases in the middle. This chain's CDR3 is CASSGLTRDQETQYF. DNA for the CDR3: TGTGCCAGCAGTGGTCTGACTAGAGATCAAGAGACCCAGTACTTC. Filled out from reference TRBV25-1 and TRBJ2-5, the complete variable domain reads EADIYQTPRYLVIGTGKKITLECSQTMGHDKMYWYQQDPGMELHLIHYSYGVNSTEKGDLSSESTVSRIRTEHFPLTLESARPSHTSQYLCASSGLTRDQETQYFGPGTRLLVL.

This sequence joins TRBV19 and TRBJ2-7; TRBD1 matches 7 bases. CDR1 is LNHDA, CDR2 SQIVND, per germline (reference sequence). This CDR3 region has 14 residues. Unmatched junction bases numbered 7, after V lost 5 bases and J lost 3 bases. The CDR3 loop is CASSWGQSIYEQYF. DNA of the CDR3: TGTGCCAGTAGTTGGGGACAGTCTATCTACGAGCAGTACTTC.

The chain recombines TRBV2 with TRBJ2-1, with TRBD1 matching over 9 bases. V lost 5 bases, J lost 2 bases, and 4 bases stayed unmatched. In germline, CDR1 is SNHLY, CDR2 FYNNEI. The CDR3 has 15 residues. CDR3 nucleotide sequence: TGTGCCAGCAGTTCGGACAGGGGCCCCTACAATGAGCAGTTCTTC. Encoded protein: CASSSDRGPYNEQFF.

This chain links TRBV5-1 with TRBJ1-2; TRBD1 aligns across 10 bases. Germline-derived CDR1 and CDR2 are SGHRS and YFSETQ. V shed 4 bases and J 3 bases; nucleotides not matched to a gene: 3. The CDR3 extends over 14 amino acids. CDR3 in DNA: TGCGCCAGCAGCCGTGGACAGGGGGACTATGGCTACACCTTC. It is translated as CASSRGQGDYGYTF.

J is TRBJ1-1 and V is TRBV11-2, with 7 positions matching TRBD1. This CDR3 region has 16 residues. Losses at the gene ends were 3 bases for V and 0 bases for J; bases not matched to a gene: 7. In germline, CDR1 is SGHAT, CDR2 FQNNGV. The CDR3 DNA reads TGTGCCAGCAGCTTTAAGACAGGGTCGATGAACACTGAAGCTTTCTTT. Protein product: CASSFKTGSMNTEAFF.

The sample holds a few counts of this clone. The CDR3 sequence is CASSNPQGDGYTF. CDR3 in DNA: TGTGCCAGCAGCAATCCGCAGGGCGATGGCTACACCTTC. V is TRBV7-3 and J is TRBJ1-2; TRBD1 is a possible D gene (5 bases). Germline V gene sequence: CDR1 SGHTA, CDR2 FQGTGA. This CDR3 region has 13 residues. Trimming removed 5 bases at V and 6 bases at J, with 13 bases between. Drawing the rest from reference TRBV7-3 and TRBJ1-2, the complete variable domain is GAGVSQTPSNKVTEKGKYVELRCDPISGHTALYWYRQSLGQGPEFLIYFQGTGAADDSGLPNDRFFAVRPEGSVSTLKIQRTERGDSAVYLCASSNPQGDGYTFGSGTRLTVV.

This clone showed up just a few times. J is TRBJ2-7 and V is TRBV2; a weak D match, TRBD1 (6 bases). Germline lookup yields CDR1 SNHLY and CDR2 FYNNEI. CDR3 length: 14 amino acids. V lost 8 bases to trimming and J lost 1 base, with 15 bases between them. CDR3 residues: CASRRQGPSYEQYF. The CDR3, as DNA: TGTGCCAGCCGCCGTCAGGGGCCTTCCTACGAGCAGTACTTC.

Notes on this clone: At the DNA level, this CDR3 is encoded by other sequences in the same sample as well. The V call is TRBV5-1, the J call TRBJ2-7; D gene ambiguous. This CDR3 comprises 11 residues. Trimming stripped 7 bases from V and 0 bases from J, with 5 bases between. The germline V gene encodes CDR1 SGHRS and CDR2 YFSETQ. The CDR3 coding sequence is TGCGCCAGCTCCAGCTCCTACGAGCAGTACTTC. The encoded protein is CASSSSYEQYF.